This T cell receptor (beta chain) was profiled in a study of T cells after posttransplantation cyclophosphamide. Study-level points and caveats: Later post-transplant blood repertoires were often dominated by donor CD8+ memory clones.

This related bone marrow graft donor gave peripheral blood on the day of marrow donation. This clone was seen repeatedly, ten times or more. What it binds is unknown. Germline CDR1 and CDR2: LGHNA and YSLEER. The CDR3 is made up of 15 amino acids. Between the trimmed V and J ends, which lost 1 base and 11 bases, there was a span of 20 bases. Repertoires were generated with immunoSEQ multiplex PCR, while TCRdb's copy carries only in-frame clones and drops some. Observed in the sample are around 34,000 clones, none of them singletons. The sample consisted of PBMCs. V usage is TRBV4-3 and J usage is TRBJ1-1; D ambiguous. The TCR sequence derives from a woman aged 45-65 years in good health and a related stem cell transplant donor. CDR3 sequence: CASSQGEGRPMRAFF. The CDR3 coding sequence is TGCGCCAGCAGCCAAGGAGAGGGCCGTCCAATGAGGGCTTTCTTT.